This section outlines one T cell receptor beta chain sequence together with its context. The antigen is undetermined. Per the germline V gene, CDR1 is MGHRA and CDR2 is YSYEKL. Trimming removed 8 bases at V and 7 bases at J, with 11 bases between. The CDR3 covers 12 residues. The record originates from a study of T cells after yellow fever vaccination. Study at large: Preparation used SMART-Seq v4 Ultra Low Input for the low-cell-number fractions. Overall study findings and caveats: Peaking faster, on day 5 versus 15, the secondary response was nonetheless weaker. Clonotype sharing between CD4 and CD8 compartments was small.

They built TCR cDNA with 5'RACE template switching, a step that put in a universal primer site and UMIs. One entry per CDR3 protein, called by TCRdb with MiXCR from the 5' RACE reads. The repertoire holds tens of thousands of distinct CDR3 sequences, with around 7% as singletons. The material was CD8+ T cells sorted from PBMCs, obtained more than 40 days after the first yellow fever vaccination. The source is a man younger than 30 who received the YFV17D yellow fever vaccine. The J gene is TRBJ2-2, the V gene TRBV4-1; D is unclear. CDR3: CASEKVGGELFF. The CDR3 DNA follows: TGCGCCAGCGAGAAAGTAGGCGGGGAGCTGTTTTTT.